This TCR beta chain was recorded in a study of blood T cell repertoires in COVID-19. Method: immunoSEQ multiplex PCR; TCRdb's copy keeps in-frame clones and lacks some. The data hold roughly 68,000 clones, with roughly 87% observed a single time. CDR3 size: 11 residues. Germline loops: CDR1 DFQATT, CDR2 SNEGSKA (reference sequence). V was shortened by 6 bases and J by 5 bases, with 9 bases between the two germline ends. This chain joins TRBV20-1 and TRBJ2-3; D might be TRBD2 (5 bases). The source material was peripheral blood. This clonotype was sampled from a woman aged 45-59 years with active COVID-19. The CDR3 DNA is TGCAGTGCCCAGGACTTAGATACGCAGTATTTT. It codes for CSAQDLDTQYF.